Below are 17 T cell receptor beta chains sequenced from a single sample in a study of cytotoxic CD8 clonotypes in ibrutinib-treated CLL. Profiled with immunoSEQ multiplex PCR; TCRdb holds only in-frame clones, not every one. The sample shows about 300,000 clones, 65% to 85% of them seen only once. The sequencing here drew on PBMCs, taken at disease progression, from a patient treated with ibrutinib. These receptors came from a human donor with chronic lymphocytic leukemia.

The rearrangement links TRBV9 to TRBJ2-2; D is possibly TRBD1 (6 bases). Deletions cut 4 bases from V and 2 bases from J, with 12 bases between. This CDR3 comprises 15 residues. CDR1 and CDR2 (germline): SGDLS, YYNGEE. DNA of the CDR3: TGTGCCAGCAGCCGACTGACAGGCAACACCGGGGAGCTGTTTTTT. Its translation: CASSRLTGNTGELFF.

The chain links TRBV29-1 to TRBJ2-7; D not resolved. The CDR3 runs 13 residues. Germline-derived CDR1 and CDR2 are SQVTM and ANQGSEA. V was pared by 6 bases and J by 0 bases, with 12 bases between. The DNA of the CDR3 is TGCAGCGTGGCCGGGTCCACCTCCTACGAGCAGTACTTC. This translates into CSVAGSTSYEQYF.

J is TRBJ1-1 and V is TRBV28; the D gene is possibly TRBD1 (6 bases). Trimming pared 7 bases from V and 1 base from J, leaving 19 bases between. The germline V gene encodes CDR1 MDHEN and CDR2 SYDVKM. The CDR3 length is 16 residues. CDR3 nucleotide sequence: TGTGCCAGCAACTACCCAAAACCGACAGGGAACACTGAAGCTTTCTTT. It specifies CASNYPKPTGNTEAFF.

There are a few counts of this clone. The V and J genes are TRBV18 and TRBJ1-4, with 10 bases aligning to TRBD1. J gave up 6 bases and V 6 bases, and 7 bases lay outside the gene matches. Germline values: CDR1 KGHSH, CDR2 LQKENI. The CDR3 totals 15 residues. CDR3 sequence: CASSHRQGAYEKLFF. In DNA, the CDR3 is TGTGCCAGCTCTCACCGACAGGGGGCATATGAAAAACTGTTTTTT.

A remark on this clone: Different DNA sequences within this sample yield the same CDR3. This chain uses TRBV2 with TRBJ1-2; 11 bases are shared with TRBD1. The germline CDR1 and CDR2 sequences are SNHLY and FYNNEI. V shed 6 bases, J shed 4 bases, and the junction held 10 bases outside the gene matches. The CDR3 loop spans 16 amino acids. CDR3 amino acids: CASSLLRTGGFYGYTF. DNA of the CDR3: TGTGCCAGCAGCCTACTCCGGACAGGGGGCTTCTATGGCTACACCTTC.

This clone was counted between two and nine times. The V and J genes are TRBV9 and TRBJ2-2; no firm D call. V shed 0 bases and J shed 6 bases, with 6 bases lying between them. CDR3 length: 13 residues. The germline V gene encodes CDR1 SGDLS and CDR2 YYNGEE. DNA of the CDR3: TGTGCCAGCAGCGTAGCTCGGGCCGGGGAGCTGTTTTTT. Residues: CASSVARAGELFF.

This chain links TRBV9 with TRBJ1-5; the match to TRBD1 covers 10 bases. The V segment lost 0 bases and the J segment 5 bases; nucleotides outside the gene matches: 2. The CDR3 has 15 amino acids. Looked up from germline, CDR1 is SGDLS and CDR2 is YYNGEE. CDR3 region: CASSVGQGADQPQHF. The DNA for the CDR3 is TGTGCCAGCAGCGTAGGACAGGGGGCGGATCAGCCCCAGCATTTT.

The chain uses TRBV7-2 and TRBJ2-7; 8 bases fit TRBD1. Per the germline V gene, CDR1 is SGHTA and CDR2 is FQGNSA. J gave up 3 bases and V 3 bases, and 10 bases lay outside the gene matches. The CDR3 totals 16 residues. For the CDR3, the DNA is TGTGCCAGCAGCTTCCCCCGGGACAGGCTAGTCTACGAGCAGTACTTC. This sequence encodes CASSFPRDRLVYEQYF.

CDR3 sequence: CASSPRVSRSGANVLTF. In DNA form, the CDR3 reads TGTGCCAGCTCACCACGGGTCAGTCGCTCTGGGGCCAACGTCCTGACTTTC. The V gene is TRBV18, the J gene TRBJ2-6; D gene uncertain. The CDR3 length is 17 residues. Germline values: CDR1 KGHSH, CDR2 LQKENI. Trimming removed 1 base from V and 0 bases from J, with 10 bases in between.

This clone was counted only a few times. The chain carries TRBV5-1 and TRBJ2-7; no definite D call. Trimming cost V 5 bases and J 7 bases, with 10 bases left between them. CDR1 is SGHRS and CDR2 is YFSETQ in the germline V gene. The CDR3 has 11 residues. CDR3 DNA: TGCGCCAGCAGTTCAAGGCAGGAGCAGTACTTC. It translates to CASSSRQEQYF.

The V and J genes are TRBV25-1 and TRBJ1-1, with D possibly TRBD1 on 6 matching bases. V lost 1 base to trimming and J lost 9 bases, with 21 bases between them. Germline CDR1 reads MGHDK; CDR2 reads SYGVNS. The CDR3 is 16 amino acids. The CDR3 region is CASSESGTPVIYKAFF. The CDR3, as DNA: TGTGCCAGCAGTGAATCCGGGACACCCGTGATTTACAAAGCTTTCTTT.

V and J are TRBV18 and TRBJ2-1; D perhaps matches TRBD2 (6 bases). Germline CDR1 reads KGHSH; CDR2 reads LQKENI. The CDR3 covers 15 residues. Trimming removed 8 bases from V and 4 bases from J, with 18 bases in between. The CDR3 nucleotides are TGTGCCAGCCTCCACAGAGCGGGCGTTTACAATGAGCAGTTCTTC. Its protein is CASLHRAGVYNEQFF.

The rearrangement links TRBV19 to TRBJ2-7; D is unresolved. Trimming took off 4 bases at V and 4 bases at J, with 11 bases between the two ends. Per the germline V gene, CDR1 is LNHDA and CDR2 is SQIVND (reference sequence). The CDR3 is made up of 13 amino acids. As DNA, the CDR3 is TGTGCCAGTAGTAGAGCCCGGTTTTACGAGCAGTACTTC. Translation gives CASSRARFYEQYF.

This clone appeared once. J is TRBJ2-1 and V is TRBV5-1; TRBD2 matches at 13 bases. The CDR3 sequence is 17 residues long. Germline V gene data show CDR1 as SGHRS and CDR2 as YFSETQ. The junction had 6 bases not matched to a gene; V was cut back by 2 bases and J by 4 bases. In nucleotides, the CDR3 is TGCGCCAGCAGCTTCGGTCAGACTAGCGGGAGGTACAATGAGCAGTTCTTC. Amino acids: CASSFGQTSGRYNEQFF.

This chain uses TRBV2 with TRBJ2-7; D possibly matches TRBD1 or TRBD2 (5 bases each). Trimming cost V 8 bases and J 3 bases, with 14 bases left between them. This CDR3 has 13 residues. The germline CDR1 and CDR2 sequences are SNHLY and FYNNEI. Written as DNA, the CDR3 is TGTGCCAGCGGGGACCAGGTGTTCTACGAGCAGTACTTC. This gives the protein CASGDQVFYEQYF.

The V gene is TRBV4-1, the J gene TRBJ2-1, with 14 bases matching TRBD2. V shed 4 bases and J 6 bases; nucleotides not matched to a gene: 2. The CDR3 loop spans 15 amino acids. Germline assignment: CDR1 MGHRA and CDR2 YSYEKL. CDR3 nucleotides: TGCGCCAGCAGCCGAGGACTAGCGGGAGGCAATGAGCAGTTCTTC. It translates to CASSRGLAGGNEQFF.

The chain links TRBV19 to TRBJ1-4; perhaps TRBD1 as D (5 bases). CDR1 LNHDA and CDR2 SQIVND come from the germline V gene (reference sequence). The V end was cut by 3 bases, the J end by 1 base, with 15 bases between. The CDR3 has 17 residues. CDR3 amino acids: CASSILGGGGTNEKLFF. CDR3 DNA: TGTGCCAGTAGTATCCTTGGTGGGGGAGGAACTAATGAAAAACTGTTTTTT.